The text below deals with one T cell receptor (beta chain). Its antigen is still unknown. No base qualities exist here, and no much larger clone lies one base off it. Library creation used PCR. TCRdb shows the sequencer as Illumina HiSeq 2000. TCRdb handled the public reads itself, with Q25 trimming in fastp and clone calling in MiXCR, and kept productive beta chains. Entries are consolidated by CDR3 protein sequence, retaining the most common genes and DNA. Here the sample has under 25,000 distinct CDR3 sequences; around 40% occur a single time. The ten most abundant clones make up about 6.8% of the sample. CDR1 and CDR2 were assigned from the germline V gene (reference sequence) as SEHNR and FQNEAQ. Cut back by 1 base and 1 base, the V and J ends lie 12 bases apart. From its cysteine to its phenylalanine, the CDR3 spans 16 amino acids. Solely the CDR3 DNA is kept, with 48 bases framed from the first base.

The entry originates in a study of tumor-infiltrating lymphocytes in oesophageal squamous cell carcinoma (dated by TCRdb to the mid-2010s). The sequenced sample consisted of blood. This TCR was recovered from a male donor with esophageal squamous cell carcinoma. The receptor chain draws on TRBV7-9 and TRBJ2-3, with the D gene not clear enough to name. The DNA sequence reads TGTGCCAGCAGCTTAGATTCCAGCTGGGGCACAGATACGCAGTATTTT. Its protein product is CASSLDSSWGTDTQYF.